A single sample gave rise to the 17 T cell receptor beta chains below, sequenced in a study of blood T cell repertoires in COVID-19. Sequenced by immunoSEQ multiplex PCR; TCRdb stores in-frame clones only, minus some. There are some 120,000 clones in the sample; 84% occur only once, and about 13% lies in the top ten. Sequences were obtained from peripheral blood. All receptors derive from a human donor in a cohort sampled during active COVID-19.

This chain links TRBV5-1 with TRBJ1-4, with D unresolved. The germline V gene encodes CDR1 SGHRS and CDR2 YFSETQ. The CDR3 is made up of 16 amino acids. V was shortened by 4 bases and J by 7 bases, with 20 bases between the two germline ends. DNA for the CDR3: TGCGCCAGCAGCATGAATTTCAAGGGAGGTACTGAAAAACTGTTTTTT. It codes for CASSMNFKGGTEKLFF. The full variable domain, completed using reference TRBV5-1 and TRBJ1-4, is KAGVTQTPRYLIKTRGQQVTLSCSPISGHRSVSWYQQTPGQGLQFLFEYFSETQRNKGNFPGRFSGRQFSNSRSEMNVSTLELGDSALYLCASSMNFKGGTEKLFFGSGTQLSVL.

The chain has TRBV6-1 and TRBJ1-1; no clear D. In germline, CDR1 is MNHNS, CDR2 SASEGT. Trimming took off 3 bases at V and 0 bases at J, with 8 bases between the two ends. The CDR3 covers 14 residues. The CDR3 coding sequence is TGTGCCAGCAGTGATCGGGGAATGAACACTGAAGCTTTCTTT. This codes for CASSDRGMNTEAFF.

The V and J genes are TRBV4-1 and TRBJ1-1; 8 bases are shared with TRBD1. The CDR3 has 13 residues. CDR1 and CDR2 (germline): MGHRA, YSYEKL. V lost 4 bases, J lost 7 bases, and 5 bases stayed unmatched. This CDR3 is CASSPGQGREAFF. The DNA for the CDR3 is TGCGCCAGCAGCCCTGGACAGGGCCGTGAAGCTTTCTTT.

V and J are TRBV10-2 and TRBJ2-7, with D hard to call. Trimming shortened V by 7 bases and J by 7 bases, and 23 bases separated the two germline ends. The germline V gene has CDR1 WSHSY and CDR2 SAAADI. This CDR3 contains 15 residues. CDR3 protein: CASKVDTALNGEQYF. The CDR3 DNA sequence: TGCGCCAGCAAAGTCGACACAGCACTGAATGGGGAGCAGTACTTC.

Comment on this clone: One junction end disagrees with the germline gene, perhaps due to a read error. This chain uses TRBV10-2 with TRBJ1-5; TRBD1 is a possible D gene (6 bases). The CDR3 runs 15 residues. Germline V gene lookup returns CDR1 WSHSY and CDR2 SAAADI. CDR3 DNA sequence: TGCGCCAGCAGCGAGTGGCAGGGGTTTAATCAGCCCCAGCATTTT. This translates into CASSEWQGFNQPQHF.

This rearrangement joins TRBV5-1 to TRBJ1-6, with 7 bases identical to TRBD1. Germline CDR1 is SGHRS and CDR2 is YFSETQ. V lost 4 bases, J lost 8 bases, and 15 bases stayed unmatched. The CDR3 runs to 17 residues. The CDR3 coding sequence is TGCGCCAGCAGCCCAACAGGGGACAGTCCAGGGTATTCACCCCTCCACTTT. Residues: CASSPTGDSPGYSPLHF. Drawing the rest from reference TRBV5-1 and TRBJ1-6, the complete variable domain is KAGVTQTPRYLIKTRGQQVTLSCSPISGHRSVSWYQQTPGQGLQFLFEYFSETQRNKGNFPGRFSGRQFSNSRSEMNVSTLELGDSALYLCASSPTGDSPGYSPLHFGNGTRLTVT.

This rearrangement joins TRBV6-5 to TRBJ2-5; D is possibly TRBD1 (7 bases). CDR1 MNHEY and CDR2 SVGAGI come from the germline V gene. This CDR3 contains 15 residues. Trimming cost V 5 bases and J 5 bases, with 18 bases left between them. Here the CDR3 DNA reads TGTGCCAGCAGTACTGCCAGGGGGGCTGTGGAGACCCAGTACTTC. Translating it yields CASSTARGAVETQYF.

The gene calls are TRBV18 and TRBJ1-4; TRBD1 aligns across 8 bases. Trimming removed 3 bases from V and 8 bases from J; junction bases left unmatched: 14. From germline, CDR1 is KGHSH and CDR2 LQKENI. The CDR3 loop spans 17 amino acids. The CDR3 DNA reads as TGTGCCAGCTCACCGAGTCTCTTATCACAGGGGGGCGAAAAACTGTTTTTT. Amino acid sequence: CASSPSLLSQGGEKLFF.

This clone has only a few counts. The CDR3 here is CASSQDQKTGGMFQPQHF. CDR3 nucleotides: TGCGCCAGCAGCCAAGATCAGAAGACAGGGGGCATGTTTCAGCCCCAGCATTTT. The chain couples TRBV4-1 to TRBJ1-5; 10 bases agree with TRBD1. In germline, CDR1 is MGHRA, CDR2 YSYEKL. J was trimmed by 6 bases and V by 0 bases; bases with no gene match: 11. The CDR3 has 18 residues.

The CDR3 region is CASSYHRVSDTQYF. In nucleotides, the CDR3 is TGTGCCAGCAGTTATCACAGGGTTTCAGATACGCAGTATTTT. V and J are TRBV6-5 and TRBJ2-3; possibly TRBD1 for D (6 bases). V was pared by 3 bases and J by 4 bases, with 11 bases between. Germline V lookup: CDR1 MNHEY, CDR2 SVGAGI. The CDR3 covers 14 residues.

This clone was counted only a few times. The V and J genes are TRBV11-3 and TRBJ1-3; 7 bases line up with TRBD1. Germline lookup yields CDR1 SGHNT and CDR2 YENEEA. Trimming cost V 4 bases and J 0 bases; bases outside gene matches: 6. CDR3 size: 16 residues. DNA of the CDR3: TGTGCCAGCAGCTCCCCGGGACAGTCCTCTGGAAACACCATATATTTT. This gives the protein CASSSPGQSSGNTIYF.

This sequence joins TRBV6-1 and TRBJ1-2, with unresolved D. Trimming removed 0 bases at V and 2 bases at J, with 13 bases between. The CDR3 is 16 residues long. The germline V gene has CDR1 MNHNS and CDR2 SASEGT. CDR3 amino acids: CASSEAFGSANYGYTF. DNA for the CDR3: TGTGCCAGCAGTGAAGCTTTTGGGAGTGCCAACTATGGCTACACCTTC.

This chain joins TRBV11-2 and TRBJ2-7; no definite D call. Germline V gene data show CDR1 as SGHAT and CDR2 as FQNNGV. With 5 bases removed from V and 7 bases from J, the gap between germline ends came to 9 bases. The CDR3 is 11 residues long. CDR3 sequence (DNA): TGTGCCAGCAGCCCCCGCCAGGAGCAGTACTTC. This translates into CASSPRQEQYF. Together with reference TRBV11-2 and TRBJ2-7, the CDR3 gives the full variable domain: EAGVAQSPRYKIIEKRQSVAFWCNPISGHATLYWYQQILGQGPKLLIQFQNNGVVDDSQLPKDRFSAERLKGVDSTLKIQPAKLEDSAVYLCASSPRQEQYFGPGTRLTVT.

This chain joins TRBV30 and TRBJ1-1; D is possibly TRBD1 (5 bases). The V gene's germline CDR1 is GTSNPN and CDR2 SVGIG (reference sequence). The CDR3 extends over 18 amino acids. V was cut by 3 bases and J by 0 bases, with 23 bases left in between. The DNA for the CDR3 is TGTGCCTGGAGAAAACGGATAGGGGTGTCATCCTTGAACACTGAAGCTTTCTTT. Residues: CAWRKRIGVSSLNTEAFF. The whole variable domain, remainder taken from reference TRBV30 and TRBJ1-1, is SQTIHQWPATLVQPVGSPLSLECTVEGTSNPNLYWYRQAAGRGLQLLFYSVGIGQISSEVPQNLSASRPQDRQFILSSKKLLLSDSGFYLCAWRKRIGVSSLNTEAFFGQGTRLTVV.

Remarks on this clone: Distinct nucleotide sequences in the sample also encode this CDR3. The chain combines TRBV14 with TRBJ2-1, with D tentatively TRBD2 (6 bases). CDR3 length: 15 amino acids. Between the trimmed V and J ends, which lost 2 bases and 1 base, there was a span of 9 bases. CDR1 and CDR2 from the germline V gene are SGHDN and FVKESK. The CDR3 here is CASSQTGGSYNEQFF. CDR3 DNA: TGTGCCAGCAGCCAAACTGGAGGGTCCTACAATGAGCAGTTCTTC.

This clone has a count of ten or more. The chain recombines TRBV7-9 with TRBJ2-1; tentative D call: TRBD2 (7 bases). The CDR3 runs to 15 residues. Germline V CDR1 and CDR2: SEHNR, FQNEAQ (reference sequence). The V end was cut by 4 bases, the J end by 5 bases, with 15 bases between. The chain's CDR3 is CASSYDRGAHNEQFF. DNA of the CDR3: TGTGCCAGCAGCTATGATCGGGGGGCCCACAATGAGCAGTTCTTC.

This clone appeared a few times. The chain links TRBV5-5 to TRBJ2-3; 8 bases map to TRBD1. Germline V gives CDR1 SGHKS, CDR2 YYEKEE (reference sequence). CDR3 size: 15 residues. Trimming at V came to 4 bases and at J to 3 bases, leaving 7 bases not matched to a gene. The CDR3 is CASSIRDRLTDTQYF. The CDR3 region has the DNA TGTGCCAGCAGCATACGGGACAGGTTGACAGATACGCAGTATTTT.